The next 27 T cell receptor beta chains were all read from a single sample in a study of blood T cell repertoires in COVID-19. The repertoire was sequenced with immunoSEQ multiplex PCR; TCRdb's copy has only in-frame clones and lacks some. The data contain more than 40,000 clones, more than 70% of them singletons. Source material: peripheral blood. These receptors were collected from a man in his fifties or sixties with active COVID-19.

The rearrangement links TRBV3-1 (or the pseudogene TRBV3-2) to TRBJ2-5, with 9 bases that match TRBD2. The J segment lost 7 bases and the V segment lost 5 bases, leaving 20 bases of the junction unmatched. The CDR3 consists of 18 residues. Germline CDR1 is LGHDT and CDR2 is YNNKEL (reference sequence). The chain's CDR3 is CASSSSAGLSGGTGTQYF. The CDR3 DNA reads TGTGCCAGCAGCTCGTCCGCGGGTTTGAGCGGGGGGACCGGGACCCAGTACTTC.

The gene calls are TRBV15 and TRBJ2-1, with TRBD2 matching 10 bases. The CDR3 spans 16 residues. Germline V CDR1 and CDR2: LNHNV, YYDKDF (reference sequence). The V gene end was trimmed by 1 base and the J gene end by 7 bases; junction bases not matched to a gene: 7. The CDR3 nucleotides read TGTGCCACCAGCAGAGGGTTGGCTAGCGGGAGTAATGAGCAGTTCTTC. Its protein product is CATSRGLASGSNEQFF.

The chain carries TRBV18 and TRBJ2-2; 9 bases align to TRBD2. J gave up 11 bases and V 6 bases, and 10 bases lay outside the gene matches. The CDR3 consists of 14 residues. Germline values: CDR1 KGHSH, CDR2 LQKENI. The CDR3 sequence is CASSLASGNLELFF. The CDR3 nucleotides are TGTGCCAGCTCCCTGGCTAGCGGGAACCTAGAGCTGTTTTTT.

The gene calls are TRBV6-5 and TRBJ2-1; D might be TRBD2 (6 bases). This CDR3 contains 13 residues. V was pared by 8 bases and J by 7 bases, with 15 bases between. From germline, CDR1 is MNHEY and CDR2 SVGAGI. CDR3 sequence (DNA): TGTGCCAGCCGGTTTAGTGGGACTAATGAGCAGTTCTTC. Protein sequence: CASRFSGTNEQFF.

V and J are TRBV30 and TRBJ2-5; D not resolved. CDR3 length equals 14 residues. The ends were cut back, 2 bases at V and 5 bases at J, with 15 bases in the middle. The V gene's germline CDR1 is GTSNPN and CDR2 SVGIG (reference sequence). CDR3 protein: CAWSQDWSRETQYF. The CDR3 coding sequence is TGTGCCTGGAGTCAAGACTGGAGTCGGGAGACCCAGTACTTC.

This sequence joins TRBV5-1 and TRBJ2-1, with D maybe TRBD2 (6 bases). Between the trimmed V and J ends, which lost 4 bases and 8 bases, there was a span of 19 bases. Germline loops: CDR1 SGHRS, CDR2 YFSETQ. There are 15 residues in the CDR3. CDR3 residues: CASSVMGRWRDEQFF. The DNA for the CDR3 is TGCGCCAGCAGCGTAATGGGACGGTGGAGGGATGAGCAGTTCTTC.

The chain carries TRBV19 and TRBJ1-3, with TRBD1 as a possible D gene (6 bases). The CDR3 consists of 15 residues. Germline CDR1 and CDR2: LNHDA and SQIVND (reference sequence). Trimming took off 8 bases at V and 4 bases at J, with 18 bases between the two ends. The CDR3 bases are TGTGCCAGTCTCCAGGACAGATCCTTCGGAAACACCATATATTTT. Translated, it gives CASLQDRSFGNTIYF.

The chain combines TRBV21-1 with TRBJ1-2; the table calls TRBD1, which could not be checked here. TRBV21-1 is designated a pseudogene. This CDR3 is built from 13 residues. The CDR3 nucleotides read TGTGCCGGCAGCACCGCAGGGCAGGTGGGCTACACCTTC. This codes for CAGSTAGQVGYTF.

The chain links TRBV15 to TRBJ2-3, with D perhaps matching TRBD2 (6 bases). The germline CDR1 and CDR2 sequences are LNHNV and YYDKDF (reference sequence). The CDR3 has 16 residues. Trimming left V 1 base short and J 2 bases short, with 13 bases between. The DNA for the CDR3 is TGTGCCACCAGCAGAGTATCCGGGAGTAACACAGATACGCAGTATTTT. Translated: CATSRVSGSNTDTQYF. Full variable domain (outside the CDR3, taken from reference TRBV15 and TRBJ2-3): DAMVIQNPRYQVTQFGKPVTLSCSQTLNHNVMYWYQQKSSQAPKLLFHYYDKDFNNEADTPDNFQSRRPNTSFCFLDIRSPGLGDTAMYLCATSRVSGSNTDTQYFGPGTRLTVL.

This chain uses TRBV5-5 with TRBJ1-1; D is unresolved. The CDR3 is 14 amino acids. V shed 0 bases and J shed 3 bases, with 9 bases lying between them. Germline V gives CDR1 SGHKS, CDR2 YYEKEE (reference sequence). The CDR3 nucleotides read TGTGCCAGCAGCTTGGGGGTCGAGGACACTGAAGCTTTCTTT. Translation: CASSLGVEDTEAFF.

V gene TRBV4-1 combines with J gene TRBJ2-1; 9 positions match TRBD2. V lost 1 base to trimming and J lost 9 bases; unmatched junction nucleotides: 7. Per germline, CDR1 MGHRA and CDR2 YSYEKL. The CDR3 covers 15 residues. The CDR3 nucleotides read TGCGCCAGCAGCCAAGCGCTAGCGGGACGGGGTGAGCAGTTCTTC. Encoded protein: CASSQALAGRGEQFF.

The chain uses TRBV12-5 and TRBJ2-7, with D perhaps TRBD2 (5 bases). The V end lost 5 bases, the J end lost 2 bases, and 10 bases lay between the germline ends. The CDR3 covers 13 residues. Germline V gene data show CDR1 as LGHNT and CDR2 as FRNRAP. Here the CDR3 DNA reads TGTGCTAGTGGTCCCTCGGGGACCTACGAGCAGTACTTC. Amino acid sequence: CASGPSGTYEQYF.

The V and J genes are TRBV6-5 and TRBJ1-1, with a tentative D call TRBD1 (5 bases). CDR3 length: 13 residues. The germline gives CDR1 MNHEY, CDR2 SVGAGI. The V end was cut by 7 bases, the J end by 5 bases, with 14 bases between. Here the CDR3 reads CASTLAGGTEAFF. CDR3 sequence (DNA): TGTGCCAGCACCCTTGCGGGGGGAACTGAAGCTTTCTTT.

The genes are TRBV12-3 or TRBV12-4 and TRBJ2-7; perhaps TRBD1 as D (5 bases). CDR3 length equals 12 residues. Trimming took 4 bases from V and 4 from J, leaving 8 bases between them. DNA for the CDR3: TGTGCCAGCAGTTCGGACACTTACGAGCAGTACTTC. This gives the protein CASSSDTYEQYF.

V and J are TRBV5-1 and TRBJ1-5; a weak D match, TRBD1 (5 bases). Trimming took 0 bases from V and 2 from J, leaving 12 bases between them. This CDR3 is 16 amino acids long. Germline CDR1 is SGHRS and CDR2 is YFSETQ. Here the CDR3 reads CASSLDGGTGNQPQHF. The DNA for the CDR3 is TGCGCCAGCAGCTTGGACGGAGGGACGGGCAATCAGCCCCAGCATTTT. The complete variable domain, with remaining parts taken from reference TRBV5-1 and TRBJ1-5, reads KAGVTQTPRYLIKTRGQQVTLSCSPISGHRSVSWYQQTPGQGLQFLFEYFSETQRNKGNFPGRFSGRQFSNSRSEMNVSTLELGDSALYLCASSLDGGTGNQPQHFGDGTRLSIL.

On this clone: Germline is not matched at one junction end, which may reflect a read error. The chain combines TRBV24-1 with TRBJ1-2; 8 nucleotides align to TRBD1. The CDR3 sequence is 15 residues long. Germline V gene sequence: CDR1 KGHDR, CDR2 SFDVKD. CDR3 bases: TGTGCCACCAGCGATTTTAGACAGGGGAGGTATGGCTACACCTTC. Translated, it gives CATSDFRQGRYGYTF.

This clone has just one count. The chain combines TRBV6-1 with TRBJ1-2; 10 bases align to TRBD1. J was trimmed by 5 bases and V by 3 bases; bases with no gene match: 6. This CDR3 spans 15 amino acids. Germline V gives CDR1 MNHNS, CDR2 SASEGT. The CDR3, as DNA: TGTGCCAGCAGTGACGCGACAGGGGGCGCTTATGGCTACACCTTC. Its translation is CASSDATGGAYGYTF.

CDR3 sequence: CASSQGSGRKYDEQYF. Written as DNA, the CDR3 is TGCGCCAGCAGCCAAGGTAGCGGGAGGAAGTACGACGAGCAGTACTTC. This chain uses TRBV4-1 with TRBJ2-7; 10 bases match TRBD2. This CDR3 is built from 16 residues. CDR1 and CDR2 from the germline V gene are MGHRA and YSYEKL. V lost 1 base and J lost 5; bases outside the gene matches: 8.

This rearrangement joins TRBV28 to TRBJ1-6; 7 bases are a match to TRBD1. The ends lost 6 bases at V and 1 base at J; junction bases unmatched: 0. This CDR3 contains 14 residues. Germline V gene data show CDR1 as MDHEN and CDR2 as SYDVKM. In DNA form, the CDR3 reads TGTGCCAGCAGCAGGGGGTCCTATAATTCACCCCTCCACTTT. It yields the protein CASSRGSYNSPLHF.

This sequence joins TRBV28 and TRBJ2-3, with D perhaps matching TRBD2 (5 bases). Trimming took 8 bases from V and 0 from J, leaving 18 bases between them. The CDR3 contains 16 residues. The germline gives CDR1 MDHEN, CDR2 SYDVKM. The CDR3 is CASPPLARLSTDTQYF. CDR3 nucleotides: TGTGCCAGCCCCCCCTTAGCGCGCCTCAGCACAGATACGCAGTATTTT. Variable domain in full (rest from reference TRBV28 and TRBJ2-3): DVKVTQSSRYLVKRTGEKVFLECVQDMDHENMFWYRQDPGLGLRLIYFSYDVKMKEKGDIPEGYSVSREKKERFSLILESASTNQTSMYLCASPPLARLSTDTQYFGPGTRLTVL.

The CDR3 spells CASSQDHSYEQYF. CDR3 nucleotides: TGCGCCAGCAGCCAAGACCACTCCTACGAGCAGTACTTC. V usage is TRBV4-1 and J usage is TRBJ2-7; D is ambiguous. The CDR3 loop spans 13 amino acids. CDR1 and CDR2 (germline): MGHRA, YSYEKL. V lost 0 bases, J lost 0 bases, and 3 bases lay in between.

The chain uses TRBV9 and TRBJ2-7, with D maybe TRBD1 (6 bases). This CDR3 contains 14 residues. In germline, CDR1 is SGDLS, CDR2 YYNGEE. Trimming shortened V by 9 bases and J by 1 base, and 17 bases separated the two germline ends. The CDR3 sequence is CANPRQGRSYEQYF. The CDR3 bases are TGTGCCAACCCCCGGCAGGGGAGATCCTACGAGCAGTACTTC.

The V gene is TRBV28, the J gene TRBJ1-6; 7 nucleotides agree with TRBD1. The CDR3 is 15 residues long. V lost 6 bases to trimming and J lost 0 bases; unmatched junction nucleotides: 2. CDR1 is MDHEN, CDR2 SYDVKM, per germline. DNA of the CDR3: TGTGCCAGCAGCCGGGACAGCTCCTATAATTCACCCCTCCACTTT. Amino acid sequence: CASSRDSSYNSPLHF.

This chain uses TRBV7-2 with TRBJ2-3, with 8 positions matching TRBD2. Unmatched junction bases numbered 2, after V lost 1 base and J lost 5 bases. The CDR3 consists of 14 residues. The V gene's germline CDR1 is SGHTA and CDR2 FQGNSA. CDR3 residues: CASSLDLAGDTQYF. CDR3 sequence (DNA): TGTGCCAGCAGCTTAGACCTAGCGGGAGATACGCAGTATTTT.

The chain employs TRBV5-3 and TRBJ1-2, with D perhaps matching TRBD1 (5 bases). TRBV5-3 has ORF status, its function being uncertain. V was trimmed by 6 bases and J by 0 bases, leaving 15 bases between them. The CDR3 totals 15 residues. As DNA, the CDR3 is TGTGCCAGAACCGCCGGGGGTGGGTCTAACTATGGCTACACCTTC. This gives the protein CARTAGGGSNYGYTF.

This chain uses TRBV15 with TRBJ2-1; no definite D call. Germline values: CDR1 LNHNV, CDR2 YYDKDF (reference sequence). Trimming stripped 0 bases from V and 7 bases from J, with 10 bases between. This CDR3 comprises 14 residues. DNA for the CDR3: TGTGCCACCAGCAGAGATTATAGAGTGAATGAGCAGTTCTTC. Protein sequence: CATSRDYRVNEQFF.

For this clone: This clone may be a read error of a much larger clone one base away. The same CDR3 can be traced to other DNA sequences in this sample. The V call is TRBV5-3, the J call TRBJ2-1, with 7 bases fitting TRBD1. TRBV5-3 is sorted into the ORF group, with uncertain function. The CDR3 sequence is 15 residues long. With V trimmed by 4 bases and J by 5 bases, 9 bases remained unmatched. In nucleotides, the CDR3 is TGTGCCAGAAGCATTCATCGGGACAGACACAATGAGCAGTTCTTC. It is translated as CARSIHRDRHNEQFF.